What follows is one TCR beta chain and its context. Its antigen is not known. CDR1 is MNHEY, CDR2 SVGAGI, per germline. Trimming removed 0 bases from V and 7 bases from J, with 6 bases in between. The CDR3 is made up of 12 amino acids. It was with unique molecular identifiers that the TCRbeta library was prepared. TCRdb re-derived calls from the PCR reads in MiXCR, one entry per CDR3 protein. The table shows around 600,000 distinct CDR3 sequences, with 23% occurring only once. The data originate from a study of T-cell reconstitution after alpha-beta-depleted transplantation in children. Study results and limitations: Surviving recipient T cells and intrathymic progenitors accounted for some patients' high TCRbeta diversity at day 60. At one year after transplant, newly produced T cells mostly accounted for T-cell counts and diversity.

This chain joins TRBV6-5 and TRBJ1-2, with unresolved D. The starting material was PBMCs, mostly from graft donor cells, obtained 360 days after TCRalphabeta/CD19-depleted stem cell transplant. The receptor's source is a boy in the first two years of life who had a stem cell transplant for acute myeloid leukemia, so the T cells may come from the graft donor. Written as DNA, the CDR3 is TGTGCCAGCAGTTACTCGAACGCTGGCTACACCTTC. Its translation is CASSYSNAGYTF.